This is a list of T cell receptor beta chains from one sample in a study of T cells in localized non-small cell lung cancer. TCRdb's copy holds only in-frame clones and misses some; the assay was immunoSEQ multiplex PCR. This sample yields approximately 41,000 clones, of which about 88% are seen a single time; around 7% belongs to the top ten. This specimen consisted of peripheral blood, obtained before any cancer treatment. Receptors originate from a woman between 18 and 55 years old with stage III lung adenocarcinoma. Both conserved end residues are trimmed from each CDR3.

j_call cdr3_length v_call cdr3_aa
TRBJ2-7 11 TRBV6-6 ASSTGQSYEQY
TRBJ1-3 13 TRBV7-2 ASSPTVTSGNTIY
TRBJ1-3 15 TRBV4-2 ASSQERGLLSGNTIY
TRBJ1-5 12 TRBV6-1 ASSEESTNQPQH
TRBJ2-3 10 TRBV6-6 ASSPGTDTQY
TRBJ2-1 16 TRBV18 ASSPLSGGKSSYNEQF
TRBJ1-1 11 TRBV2 ASSVARNTEAF
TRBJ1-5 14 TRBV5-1 ASSLYPGSSNQPQH
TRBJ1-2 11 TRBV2 ASRGGTFYGYT
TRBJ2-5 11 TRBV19 ASSIRQQETQY